These T cell receptor beta chains were read from a single sample in a study of shared clonotypes between healthy human individuals. Clones were read by immunoSEQ multiplex PCR, and TCRdb kept only the in-frame ones, dropping some. In the table there are about 2 million clones, about 95% of which are singletons. Sequencing was performed on naive CD8+ T cells sorted from blood. The receptors shown here come from a man between 18 and 35 years old in good health. The CDR3 runs from the conserved cysteine through the conserved F or W. The D gene is left open where the match is weak. The listing skips clone size in some rows; elsewhere it reads once, few, many or a size class.

CDR3nt: TGTGCCAGCAGCCCCGGGACTCCCCTCGAGACCCAGTACTTC
CDR3aa: CASSPGTPLETQYF
d_gene: -
j_gene: TRBJ2-5
v_gene: TRBV9
abundance: -

CDR3nt: TGTGCCAGCAGGGGCGGGAGTCCGGCCTACGAGCAGTACTTC
CDR3aa: CASRGGSPAYEQYF
d_gene: TRBD2
j_gene: TRBJ2-7
v_gene: TRBV7-9
abundance: -

CDR3nt: TGTGCCAGCAGTGACCTAATACAGGGGGCTAGCAATCAGCCCCAGCATTTT
CDR3aa: CASSDLIQGASNQPQHF
d_gene: TRBD1
j_gene: TRBJ1-5
v_gene: TRBV6-1
abundance: -

CDR3nt: TGTGCCAGCAGTTACTATGGGGGTGAGGGCGACGAGCAGTACTTC
CDR3aa: CASSYYGGEGDEQYF
d_gene: -
j_gene: TRBJ2-7
v_gene: TRBV6-5
abundance: -

CDR3nt: TGTGCCAGCAGTAGGGGACTAGCGGAGCTTCAAGAGACCCAGTACTTC
CDR3aa: CASSRGLAELQETQYF
d_gene: TRBD2
j_gene: TRBJ2-5
v_gene: TRBV27
abundance: once

CDR3nt: TGTGCCAGCAGCTCGATAATTAGCGGCACAGATACGCAGTATTTT
CDR3aa: CASSSIISGTDTQYF
d_gene: -
j_gene: TRBJ2-3
v_gene: TRBV11-2
abundance: -

CDR3nt: TGTGCCAGCAGCTTATATCCGGACGAAAAACTGTTTTTT
CDR3aa: CASSLYPDEKLFF
d_gene: -
j_gene: TRBJ1-4
v_gene: TRBV11-2
abundance: -

CDR3nt: TGTGCCAGTAGTATAGAGGTGTCTTCCGCCGGGGAGCTGTTTTTT
CDR3aa: CASSIEVSSAGELFF
d_gene: -
j_gene: TRBJ2-2
v_gene: TRBV19
abundance: -

CDR3nt: TGTGCCACCAGCAGAGATCGGTACACTGAAGCTTTCTTT
CDR3aa: CATSRDRYTEAFF
d_gene: -
j_gene: TRBJ1-1
v_gene: TRBV15
abundance: few

CDR3nt: TGTGCCAGCAGTGACAAGGACAGGCAAGAGACCCAGTACTTC
CDR3aa: CASSDKDRQETQYF
d_gene: TRBD1
j_gene: TRBJ2-5
v_gene: TRBV2
abundance: -

CDR3nt: TGTGCCAGCAGCTTCGGAGGGGCTGGCAATCAGCCCCAGCATTTT
CDR3aa: CASSFGGAGNQPQHF
d_gene: -
j_gene: TRBJ1-5
v_gene: TRBV5-6
abundance: -

CDR3nt: TGTGCCAGCAGCTTGGACTCCTACAATGAGCAGTTCTTC
CDR3aa: CASSLDSYNEQFF
d_gene: -
j_gene: TRBJ2-1
v_gene: TRBV5-6
abundance: -

CDR3nt: TGTGCCAGCAGCCCACTTTCTCAGGGTATCTATGGCTACACCTTC
CDR3aa: CASSPLSQGIYGYTF
d_gene: -
j_gene: TRBJ1-2
v_gene: TRBV7-9
abundance: -

CDR3nt: TGTGCCAGCAGCCGGTGGGGAGGCTCCTACAATGAGCAGTTCTTC
CDR3aa: CASSRWGGSYNEQFF
d_gene: -
j_gene: TRBJ2-1
v_gene: TRBV6-4
abundance: -

CDR3nt: TGTGCCAGCAGGTCTTGGACTAGCGGGAGGGACAATGAGCAGTTCTTC
CDR3aa: CASRSWTSGRDNEQFF
d_gene: TRBD2
j_gene: TRBJ2-1
v_gene: TRBV11-2
abundance: -

CDR3nt: TGTGCCAGCAGCTATCCTGGCCGGGAAGATACGCAGTATTTT
CDR3aa: CASSYPGREDTQYF
d_gene: -
j_gene: TRBJ2-3
v_gene: TRBV7-9
abundance: -

CDR3nt: TGTGCCAGCAGCCAAACTCAGCGGGCTAACAATGAGCAGTTCTTC
CDR3aa: CASSQTQRANNEQFF
d_gene: -
j_gene: TRBJ2-1
v_gene: TRBV4-2
abundance: -

CDR3nt: TGTGCCAGCAGTGGGGATCTAGGGGAAGGTGATAGCAATCAGCCCCAGCATTTT
CDR3aa: CASSGDLGEGDSNQPQHF
d_gene: -
j_gene: TRBJ1-5
v_gene: TRBV2
abundance: -

CDR3nt: TGTGCCAGCAGCTTGACAGGGTTCACTGAAGCTTTCTTT
CDR3aa: CASSLTGFTEAFF
d_gene: TRBD1
j_gene: TRBJ1-1
v_gene: TRBV6-5
abundance: -

CDR3nt: TGTGCCAGCAGTACGGTTCCCTACGAGCAGTACTTC
CDR3aa: CASSTVPYEQYF
d_gene: -
j_gene: TRBJ2-7
v_gene: TRBV13
abundance: -

CDR3nt: TGTGCCTGGAGCCCAGTAGGGACAAGAGAGACCCAGTACTTC
CDR3aa: CAWSPVGTRETQYF
d_gene: -
j_gene: TRBJ2-5
v_gene: TRBV30
abundance: -

CDR3nt: TGCAGCGCCATCGAAGTGGGTAATGAGCAGTTCTTC
CDR3aa: CSAIEVGNEQFF
d_gene: -
j_gene: TRBJ2-1
v_gene: TRBV29-1
abundance: -